The following is a TCR beta chain sequence with its context. Repertoires were generated with immunoSEQ multiplex PCR, while TCRdb's copy carries only in-frame clones and drops some. The sample yields roughly 2.6 million clones, roughly nine tenths seen once. This sample is drawn from a study of shared clonotypes between healthy human individuals. Trimming shortened V by 5 bases and J by 0 bases, and 11 bases separated the two germline ends. This CDR3 spans 16 amino acids. Germline lookup yields CDR1 KGHSH and CDR2 LQKENI. This chain links TRBV18 with TRBJ2-6; D not resolved. This receptor was obtained from a man between 18 and 29 years old in good health. The sequencing sample was made of naive CD4+ T cells sorted from blood. Subset described: CD45RA+ positively selected. In DNA, the CDR3 is TGTGCCAGCTCAGAATTTCAGAGCTCTGGGGCCAACGTCCTGACTTTC. It specifies CASSEFQSSGANVLTF.